Sequencing of this T cell receptor (beta chain) was carried out in a study of beta chain features in type 1 diabetes. Germline V gives CDR1 MDHEN, CDR2 SYDVKM. J gave up 7 bases and V 5 bases, and 6 bases lay outside the gene matches. The CDR3 contains 15 residues. Each sorted fraction was over 98% pure. Expressed TCRB transcripts were sequenced after all isolated RNA was converted to cDNA. Reads from naive, central memory and regulatory T cell samples averaged around 3.6 million. The protocol was immunoSEQ multiplex PCR, while the TCRdb copy is restricted to in-frame clones and leaves out a portion. Of approximately 140,000 clones detected, 40% to 55% appear once; the ten largest clones hold around 0.42%.

This chain joins TRBV28 and TRBJ1-6, with 9 bases matching TRBD1. The sequence was collected from a man aged 18 to 29 in good health. Sequenced material: Tregs from blood. This CDR3 reads CASSRYRGQNSPLHF. As DNA, the CDR3 is TGTGCCAGCAGTAGATACAGGGGGCAGAATTCACCCCTCCACTTT.